These 17 T cell receptor beta chains came from one sample sequenced in a study of CD8+ T cells in alopecia areata. RNA, once extracted, was reverse transcribed into cDNA for use as the sequencing template. Produced via immunoSEQ multiplex PCR; TCRdb's table is partial and in-frame only. The data show 150,000 to 200,000 clones, with approximately 67% seen just once and 1.3% held by the top ten. Described treatment: oral pan-JAK inhibitor, 5-10 mg twice daily. This sample comprised CD4+ T cells sorted from blood, obtained around week 49, from a patient treated with tofacitinib. Receptors originate from a human donor with alopecia areata.

In its sample, this clone was seen a few times. The rearrangement links TRBV7-2 to TRBJ1-2, with TRBD1 as a possible D gene (6 bases). CDR3 length: 12 residues. V was clipped by 5 bases and J by 12 bases, with 16 bases between them. Germline CDR1 is SGHTA and CDR2 is FQGNSA. Written as DNA, the CDR3 is TGTGCCAGCAGCCGAGACAGGATAAAGGACACCTTC. Translating it yields CASSRDRIKDTF.

The chain has TRBV19 and TRBJ2-7, with 8 nucleotides matching TRBD2. The junction had 4 bases not matched to a gene; V was cut back by 10 bases and J by 2 bases. This CDR3 is built from 12 residues. Germline CDR1 LNHDA, CDR2 SQIVND (reference sequence). The CDR3 coding sequence is TGTGCCAACCCGGGGGGGACCTACGAGCAGTACTTC. Translation: CANPGGTYEQYF.

This clone came up a few times. The chain employs TRBV29-1 and TRBJ2-5; weak D call: TRBD2 (5 bases). Trimming cost V 7 bases and J 5 bases, with 11 bases left between them. This CDR3 has 11 amino acids. Germline V CDR1 and CDR2: SQVTM, ANQGSEA. The CDR3, as DNA: TGCAGCGCTTGGAGGTTCGAGACCCAGTACTTC. Protein product: CSAWRFETQYF.

CDR3 coding DNA: TGCGCCAGCAGCCTAGGACATAGTACAGATACGCAGTATTTT. Amino acid sequence: CASSLGHSTDTQYF. The chain employs TRBV5-1 and TRBJ2-3, with D possibly TRBD1 on 5 matching bases. V was cut by 4 bases and J by 3 bases, with 12 bases left in between. The length of the CDR3 is 14 residues. Germline CDR1 is SGHRS and CDR2 is YFSETQ.

V gene TRBV29-1 combines with J gene TRBJ1-1, with D maybe TRBD1 (5 bases). V dropped 3 bases and J dropped 2 bases, with 13 bases sitting between them. The length of the CDR3 is 14 residues. The germline gives CDR1 SQVTM, CDR2 ANQGSEA. Here the CDR3 DNA reads TGCAGCGTTGACCTCGTCCAGGGAAACACTGAAGCTTTCTTT. As protein: CSVDLVQGNTEAFF.

This chain joins TRBV6-5 and TRBJ2-7, with D tentatively TRBD1 (5 bases). There are 14 residues in the CDR3. CDR1 MNHEY and CDR2 SVGAGI come from the germline V gene. V gave up 7 bases and J gave up 3 bases, with 16 bases separating them. CDR3 in amino acids: CASTESQGIYEQYF. The CDR3 bases are TGTGCCAGCACCGAAAGCCAGGGAATCTACGAGCAGTACTTC.

This clone was counted only a few times. The V gene is TRBV29-1, the J gene TRBJ2-1, with D perhaps TRBD1 or TRBD2 (5 bases each). CDR1 and CDR2 (germline): SQVTM, ANQGSEA. Trimming removed 5 bases at V and 7 bases at J, with 21 bases between. The CDR3 extends over 15 amino acids. The CDR3 protein is CSVTRTQVRENEQFF. The CDR3 DNA is TGCAGCGTTACAAGGACCCAAGTCAGGGAGAATGAGCAGTTCTTC.

V and J are TRBV19 and TRBJ2-6, with 10 bases identical to TRBD1. The CDR3 sequence is 15 residues long. V was clipped by 7 bases and J by 6 bases; unmatched bases: 6. In germline, CDR1 is LNHDA, CDR2 SQIVND (reference sequence). CDR3 DNA: TGTGCCAGTATTAAAGGACAGGGGGAGGCCAACGTCCTGACTTTC. Translation gives CASIKGQGEANVLTF. Filled out from reference TRBV19 and TRBJ2-6, the complete variable domain reads DGGITQSPKYLFRKEGQNVTLSCEQNLNHDAMYWYRQDPGQGLRLIYYSQIVNDFQKGDIAEGYSVSREKKESFPLTVTSAQKNPTAFYLCASIKGQGEANVLTFGAGSRLTVL.

In this sample, this clone turned up a few times. This chain connects TRBV5-1 to TRBJ1-6, with D tentatively TRBD1 (6 bases). This CDR3 has 14 amino acids. Trimming removed 4 bases at V and 9 bases at J, with 14 bases between. The germline CDR1 and CDR2 sequences are SGHRS and YFSETQ. The CDR3 bases are TGCGCCAGCAGCCTTCCGACAGGTGGTTCACCCCTCCACTTT. It yields the protein CASSLPTGGSPLHF.

The chain has TRBV29-1 and TRBJ1-2, with 11 bases identical to TRBD1. The junction had 3 bases not matched to a gene; V was cut back by 6 bases and J by 3 bases. This CDR3 contains 13 residues. Germline values: CDR1 SQVTM, CDR2 ANQGSEA. The CDR3 nucleotides are TGCAGCGTCACGGGACAGGGGGACTATGGCTACACCTTC. Translating it yields CSVTGQGDYGYTF.

This chain connects TRBV29-1 to TRBJ1-2, with D uncertain. Between the trimmed V and J ends, which lost 4 bases and 0 bases, there was a span of 3 bases. The germline CDR1 and CDR2 sequences are SQVTM and ANQGSEA. The CDR3 sequence is 11 residues long. The CDR3 protein is CSVVTNYGYTF. The CDR3 DNA reads as TGCAGCGTTGTAACTAACTATGGCTACACCTTC.

This clone was detected only a few times. The genes are TRBV9 and TRBJ2-5, with 8 positions matching TRBD2. The CDR3 totals 16 residues. V lost 0 bases and J lost 5; bases outside the gene matches: 9. Germline V gives CDR1 SGDLS, CDR2 YYNGEE. The CDR3 loop reads CASSVDGSGVLETQYF. The DNA for the CDR3 is TGTGCCAGCAGCGTAGACGGTAGCGGGGTACTGGAGACCCAGTACTTC. Combining the CDR3 with reference TRBV9 and TRBJ2-5 gives the whole variable domain DSGVTQTPKHLITATGQRVTLRCSPRSGDLSVYWYQQSLDQGLQFLIQYYNGEERAKGNILERFSAQQFPDLHSELNLSSLELGDSALYFCASSVDGSGVLETQYFGPGTRLLVL.

This clone has only one observation. At one end, the junction sequence differs from germline, possibly due to a read error. The V gene is TRBV18, the J gene TRBJ2-5; tentative D call: TRBD2 (6 bases). The CDR3 totals 15 residues. CDR1 KGHSH and CDR2 LQKENI come from the germline V gene. The CDR3 sequence is CASSPRGNGYETQYF. The DNA for the CDR3 is TGTGCCAGCTCCCCACGGGGGAATGGCTACGAGACCCAGTACTTC.

The chain links TRBV4-3 to TRBJ2-6; D is possibly TRBD1 (8 bases). The CDR3 runs to 17 residues. In germline, CDR1 is LGHNA, CDR2 YSLEER. V lost 5 bases to trimming and J lost 1 base, with 15 bases between them. CDR3 DNA: TGCGCCAGCAGCGCCGAACAGGGGGGGTCTGGGGCCAACGTCCTGACTTTC. It translates to CASSAEQGGSGANVLTF.

The chain has TRBV19 and TRBJ2-1; tentative D call: TRBD2 (6 bases). Trimming took off 3 bases at V and 1 base at J, with 7 bases between the two ends. Germline CDR1 and CDR2: LNHDA and SQIVND (reference sequence). The CDR3 is 14 residues long. DNA for the CDR3: TGTGCCAGTAGTATGGGGGGTTCCTACAATGAGCAGTTCTTC. Its protein is CASSMGGSYNEQFF.

This rearrangement joins TRBV6-5 to TRBJ2-1, with 9 bases aligning to TRBD2. Trimming at V came to 6 bases and at J to 0 bases, leaving 3 bases not matched to a gene. The CDR3 has 15 residues. The V gene's germline CDR1 is MNHEY and CDR2 SVGAGI. In DNA, the CDR3 is TGTGCCAGCAGATTGCGGGGGGGCTCCTACAATGAGCAGTTCTTC. Its translation: CASRLRGGSYNEQFF.

This clone was detected only a few times. V is TRBV27 and J is TRBJ2-5; 8 bases align to TRBD1. The V and J ends lost 5 bases and 5 bases, in that order; junction bases with no gene match: 7. The CDR3 consists of 14 residues. Germline values: CDR1 MNHEY, CDR2 SMNVEV (reference sequence). The CDR3 is CASSINTGGETQYF. The CDR3 DNA is TGTGCCAGCAGTATCAATACAGGGGGGGAGACCCAGTACTTC.